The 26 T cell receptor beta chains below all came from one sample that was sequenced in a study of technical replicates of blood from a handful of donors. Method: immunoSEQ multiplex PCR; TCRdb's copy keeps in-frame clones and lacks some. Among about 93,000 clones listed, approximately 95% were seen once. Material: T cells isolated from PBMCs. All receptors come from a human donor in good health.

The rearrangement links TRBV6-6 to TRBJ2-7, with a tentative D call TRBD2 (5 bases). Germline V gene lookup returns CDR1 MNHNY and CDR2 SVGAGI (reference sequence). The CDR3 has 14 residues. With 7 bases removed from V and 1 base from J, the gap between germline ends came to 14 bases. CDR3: CASIPGTGSYEQYF. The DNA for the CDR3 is TGTGCCAGCATCCCGGGAACGGGATCCTACGAGCAGTACTTC.

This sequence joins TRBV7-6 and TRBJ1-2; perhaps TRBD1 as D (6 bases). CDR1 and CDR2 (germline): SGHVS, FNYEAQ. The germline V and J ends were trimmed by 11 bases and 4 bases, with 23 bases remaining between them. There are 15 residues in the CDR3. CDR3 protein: CAVQKGGGRSYGYTF. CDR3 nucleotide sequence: TGTGCCGTCCAAAAAGGCGGGGGGCGCAGCTATGGCTACACCTTC.

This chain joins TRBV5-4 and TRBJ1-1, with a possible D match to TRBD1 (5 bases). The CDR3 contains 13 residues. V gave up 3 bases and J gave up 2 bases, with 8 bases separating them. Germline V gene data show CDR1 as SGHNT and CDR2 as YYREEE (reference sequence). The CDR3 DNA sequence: TGTGCCAGCAGCTGGGACTCCAACACTGAAGCTTTCTTT. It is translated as CASSWDSNTEAFF. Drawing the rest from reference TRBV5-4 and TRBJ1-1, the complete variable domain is ETGVTQSPTHLIKTRGQQVTLRCSSQSGHNTVSWYQQALGQGPQFIFQYYREEENGRGNFPPRFSGLQFPNYSSELNVNALELDDSALYLCASSWDSNTEAFFGQGTRLTVV.

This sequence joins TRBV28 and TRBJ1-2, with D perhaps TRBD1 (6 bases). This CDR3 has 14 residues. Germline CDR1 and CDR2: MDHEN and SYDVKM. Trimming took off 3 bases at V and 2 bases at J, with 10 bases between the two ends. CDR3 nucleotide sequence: TGTGCCAGCAGTTTCCAGGGGACGAACTATGGCTACACCTTC. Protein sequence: CASSFQGTNYGYTF.

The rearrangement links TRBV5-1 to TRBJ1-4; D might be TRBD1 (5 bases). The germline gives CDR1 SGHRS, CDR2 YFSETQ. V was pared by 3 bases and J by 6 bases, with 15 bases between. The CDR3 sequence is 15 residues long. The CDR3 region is CASSSRGGGDEKLFF. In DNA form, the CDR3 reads TGCGCCAGCAGCTCAAGGGGAGGCGGTGATGAAAAACTGTTTTTT.

Written as DNA, the CDR3 is TGTGCCAGCAGCTTAGGGGGGGTCACTGAAGCTTTCTTT. This codes for CASSLGGVTEAFF. This chain links TRBV7-8 with TRBJ1-1, with D perhaps matching TRBD1 (5 bases). Germline values: CDR1 SGHVS, CDR2 FQNEAQ. V lost 1 base and J 4 bases, leaving 7 bases between the germline ends. The CDR3 is 13 residues long.

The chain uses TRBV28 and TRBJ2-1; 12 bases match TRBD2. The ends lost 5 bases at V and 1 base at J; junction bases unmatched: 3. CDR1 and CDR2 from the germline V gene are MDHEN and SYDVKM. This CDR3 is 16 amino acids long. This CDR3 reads CASSRGLAGSYNEQFF. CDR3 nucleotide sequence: TGTGCCAGCAGTCGGGGACTAGCGGGTTCCTACAATGAGCAGTTCTTC. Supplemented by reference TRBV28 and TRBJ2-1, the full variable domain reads DVKVTQSSRYLVKRTGEKVFLECVQDMDHENMFWYRQDPGLGLRLIYFSYDVKMKEKGDIPEGYSVSREKKERFSLILESASTNQTSMYLCASSRGLAGSYNEQFFGPGTRLTVL.

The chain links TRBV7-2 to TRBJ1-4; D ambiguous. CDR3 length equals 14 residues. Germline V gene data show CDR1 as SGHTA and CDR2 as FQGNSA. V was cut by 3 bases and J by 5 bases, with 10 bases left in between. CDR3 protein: CASSFLVGNEKLFF. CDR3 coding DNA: TGTGCCAGCAGCTTCCTGGTCGGGAATGAAAAACTGTTTTTT. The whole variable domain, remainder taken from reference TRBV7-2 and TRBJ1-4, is GAGVSQSPSNKVTEKGKDVELRCDPISGHTALYWYRQSLGQGLEFLIYFQGNSAPDKSGLPSDRFSAERTGGSVSTLTIQRTQQEDSAVYLCASSFLVGNEKLFFGSGTQLSVL.

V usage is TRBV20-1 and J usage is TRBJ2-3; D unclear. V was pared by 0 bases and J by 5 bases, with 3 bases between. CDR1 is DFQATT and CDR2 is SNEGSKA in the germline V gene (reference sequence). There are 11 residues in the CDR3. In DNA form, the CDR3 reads TGCAGTGCTAGAGATCAAGATACGCAGTATTTT. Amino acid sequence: CSARDQDTQYF.

The CDR3 DNA is TGCGCCAGCAGCTTGGTGGCTCAAGAGACCCAGTACTTC. It yields the protein CASSLVAQETQYF. This chain links TRBV5-1 with TRBJ2-5; D gene uncertain. V was shortened by 0 bases and J by 2 bases, with 5 bases between the two germline ends. This CDR3 has 13 residues. Germline CDR1 and CDR2: SGHRS and YFSETQ.

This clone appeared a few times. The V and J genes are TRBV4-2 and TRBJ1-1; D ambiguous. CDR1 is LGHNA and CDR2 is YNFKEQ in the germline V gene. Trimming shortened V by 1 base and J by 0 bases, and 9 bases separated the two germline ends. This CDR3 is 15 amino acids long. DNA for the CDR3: TGTGCCAGCAGCCAAGGCGCTCTGATGAACACTGAAGCTTTCTTT. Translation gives CASSQGALMNTEAFF.

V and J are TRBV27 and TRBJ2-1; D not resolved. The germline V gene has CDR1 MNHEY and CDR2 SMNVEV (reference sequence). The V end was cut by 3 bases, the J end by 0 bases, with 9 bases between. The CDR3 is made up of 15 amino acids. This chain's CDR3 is CASSLWASSYNEQFF. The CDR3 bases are TGTGCCAGCAGTTTGTGGGCGAGCTCCTACAATGAGCAGTTCTTC.

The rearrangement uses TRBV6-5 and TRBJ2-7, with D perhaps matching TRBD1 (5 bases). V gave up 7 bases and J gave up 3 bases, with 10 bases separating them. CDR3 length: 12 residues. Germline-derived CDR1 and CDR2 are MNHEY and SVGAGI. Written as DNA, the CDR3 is TGTGCCAGCAAAGACAGAAACTACGAGCAGTACTTC. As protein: CASKDRNYEQYF.

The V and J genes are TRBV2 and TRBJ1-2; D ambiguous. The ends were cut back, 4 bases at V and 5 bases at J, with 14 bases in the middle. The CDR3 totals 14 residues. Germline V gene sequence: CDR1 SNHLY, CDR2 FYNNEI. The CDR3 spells CASSGGGFWYGYTF. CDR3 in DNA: TGTGCCAGCAGTGGTGGCGGGTTTTGGTATGGCTACACCTTC.

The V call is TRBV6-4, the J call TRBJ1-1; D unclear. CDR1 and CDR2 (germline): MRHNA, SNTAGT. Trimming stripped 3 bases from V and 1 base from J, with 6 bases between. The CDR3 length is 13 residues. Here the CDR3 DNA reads TGTGCCAGCAGTGAGGGCTCGAACACTGAAGCTTTCTTT. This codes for CASSEGSNTEAFF.

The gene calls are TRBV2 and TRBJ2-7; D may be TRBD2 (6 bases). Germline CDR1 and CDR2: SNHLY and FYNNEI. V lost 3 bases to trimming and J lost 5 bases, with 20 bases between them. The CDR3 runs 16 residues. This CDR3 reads CASSDPPGGGTDEQYF. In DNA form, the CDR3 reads TGTGCCAGCAGTGATCCGCCGGGTGGGGGGACTGACGAGCAGTACTTC.

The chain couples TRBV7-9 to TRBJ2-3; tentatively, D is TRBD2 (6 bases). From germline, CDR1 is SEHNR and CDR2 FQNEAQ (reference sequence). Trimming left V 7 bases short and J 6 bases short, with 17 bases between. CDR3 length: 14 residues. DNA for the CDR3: TGTGCCAGCAACCCTCAGTGGGCGGGGGATACGCAGTATTTT. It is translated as CASNPQWAGDTQYF.

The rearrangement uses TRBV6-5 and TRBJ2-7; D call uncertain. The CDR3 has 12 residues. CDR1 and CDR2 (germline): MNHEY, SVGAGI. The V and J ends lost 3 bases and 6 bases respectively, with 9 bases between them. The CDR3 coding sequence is TGTGCCAGCAGTTATTTCGGTCGCGAGCAGTACTTC. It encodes CASSYFGREQYF.

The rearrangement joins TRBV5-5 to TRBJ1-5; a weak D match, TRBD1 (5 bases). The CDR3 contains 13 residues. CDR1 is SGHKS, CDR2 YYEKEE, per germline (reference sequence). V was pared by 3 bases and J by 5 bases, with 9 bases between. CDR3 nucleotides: TGTGCCAGCAGCTATGACAGAGATCAGCCCCAGCATTTT. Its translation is CASSYDRDQPQHF.

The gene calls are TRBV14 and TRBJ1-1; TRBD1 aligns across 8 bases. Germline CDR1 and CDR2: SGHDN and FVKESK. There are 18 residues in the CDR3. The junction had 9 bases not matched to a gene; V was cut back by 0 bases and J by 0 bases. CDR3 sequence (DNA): TGTGCCAGCAGCCAAGATCTGCCCGGACAGGGAGTGAACACTGAAGCTTTCTTT. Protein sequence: CASSQDLPGQGVNTEAFF.

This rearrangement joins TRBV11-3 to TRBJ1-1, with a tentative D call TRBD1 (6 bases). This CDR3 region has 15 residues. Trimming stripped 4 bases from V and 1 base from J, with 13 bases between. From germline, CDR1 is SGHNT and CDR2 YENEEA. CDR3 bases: TGTGCCAGCAGCTCCTCAGGGGCCAGGAACACTGAAGCTTTCTTT. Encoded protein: CASSSSGARNTEAFF.

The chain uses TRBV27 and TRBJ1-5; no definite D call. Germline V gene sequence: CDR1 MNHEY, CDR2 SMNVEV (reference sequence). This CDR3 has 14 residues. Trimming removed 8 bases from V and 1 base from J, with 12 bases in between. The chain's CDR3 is CASGPLRSNQPQHF. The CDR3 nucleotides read TGTGCCAGCGGGCCCCTTAGGAGCAATCAGCCCCAGCATTTT.

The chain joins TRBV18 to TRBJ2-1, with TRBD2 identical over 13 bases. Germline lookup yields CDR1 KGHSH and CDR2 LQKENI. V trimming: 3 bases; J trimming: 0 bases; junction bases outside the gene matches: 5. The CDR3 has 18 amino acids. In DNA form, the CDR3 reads TGTGCCAGCTCACCGACTAGCGGGAGGTATAACTCCTACAATGAGCAGTTCTTC. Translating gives CASSPTSGRYNSYNEQFF.

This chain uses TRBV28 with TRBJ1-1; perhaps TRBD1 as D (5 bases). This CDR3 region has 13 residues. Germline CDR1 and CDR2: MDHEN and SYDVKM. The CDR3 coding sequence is TGTCTAACCCAGGGCGGGGGGGGCACTGAAGCTTTCTTT. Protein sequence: CLTQGGGGTEAFF.

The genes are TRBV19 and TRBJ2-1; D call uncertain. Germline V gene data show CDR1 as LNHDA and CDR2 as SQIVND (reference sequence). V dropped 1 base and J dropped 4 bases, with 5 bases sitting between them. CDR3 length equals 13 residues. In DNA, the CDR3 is TGTGCCAGTAGTATAGCAGGATACAATGAGCAGTTCTTC. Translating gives CASSIAGYNEQFF.

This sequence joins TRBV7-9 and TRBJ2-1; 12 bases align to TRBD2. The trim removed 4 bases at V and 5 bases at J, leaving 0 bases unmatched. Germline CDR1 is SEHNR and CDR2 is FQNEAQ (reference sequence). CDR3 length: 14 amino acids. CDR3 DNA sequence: TGTGCCAGCAGCTGGACTAGCGGGGACAATGAGCAGTTCTTC. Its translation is CASSWTSGDNEQFF. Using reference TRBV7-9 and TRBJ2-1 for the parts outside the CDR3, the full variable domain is DTGVSQNPRHKITKRGQNVTFRCDPISEHNRLYWYRQTLGQGPEFLTYFQNEAQLEKSRLLSDRFSAERPKGSFSTLEIQRTEQGDSAMYLCASSWTSGDNEQFFGPGTRLTVL.